The 26 T cell receptor beta chains given below trace back to one sample, sequenced in a study of blood T cell repertoires in COVID-19. The method was immunoSEQ multiplex PCR; TCRdb's version includes in-frame clones alone and lacks a portion of them. The top ten hold 6% to 8% of the sample, which has some 240,000 clones, about four fifths seen once. Sequencing input: peripheral blood. The origin of the receptors is a woman at least 80 years old with COVID-19, enrolled during active disease.

The chain joins TRBV7-8 to TRBJ1-1; tentatively, D is TRBD1 (6 bases). Looked up from germline, CDR1 is SGHVS and CDR2 is FQNEAQ. Trimming cost V 5 bases and J 6 bases, with 13 bases left between them. CDR3 length: 13 residues. CDR3 sequence: CASSRGGAAEAFF. CDR3 DNA sequence: TGTGCCAGCAGCCGCGGGGGGGCCGCTGAAGCTTTCTTT.

The chain has TRBV9 and TRBJ2-2; TRBD2 aligns across 9 bases. The junction had 6 bases not matched to a gene; V was cut back by 3 bases and J by 3 bases. Germline V gene lookup returns CDR1 SGDLS and CDR2 YYNGEE. There are 16 residues in the CDR3. The chain's CDR3 is CASSARTSEYTGELFF. CDR3 in DNA: TGTGCCAGCAGCGCCCGGACTAGCGAGTACACCGGGGAGCTGTTTTTT.

The V call is TRBV5-1, the J call TRBJ2-3, with D maybe TRBD1 (7 bases). The germline V gene has CDR1 SGHRS and CDR2 YFSETQ. The CDR3 loop spans 17 amino acids. Between the trimmed V and J ends, which lost 1 base and 2 bases, there was a span of 17 bases. Here the CDR3 DNA reads TGCGCCAGCAGCTTGTCCTCAGGGGGGTTTCTCACAGATACGCAGTATTTT. It is translated as CASSLSSGGFLTDTQYF.

This clone was observed a single time. V usage is TRBV30 and J usage is TRBJ1-2, with D maybe TRBD1 (5 bases). The germline V and J ends were trimmed by 7 bases and 2 bases, with 14 bases remaining between them. The CDR3 consists of 13 residues. Germline loops: CDR1 GTSNPN, CDR2 SVGIG (reference sequence). The CDR3 reads CASTAWTNYGYTF. CDR3 coding DNA: TGTGCCTCGACAGCCTGGACGAACTATGGCTACACCTTC.

The chain has TRBV27 and TRBJ2-4; D remains ambiguous. Trimming cost V 10 bases and J 7 bases, with 11 bases left between them. Germline loops: CDR1 MNHEY, CDR2 SMNVEV (reference sequence). The CDR3 runs 11 residues. CDR3 bases: TGTGCCACCTTCGCCGGGAACATTCAGTACTTC. This gives the protein CATFAGNIQYF.

V gene TRBV6-5 combines with J gene TRBJ1-2, with 10 bases matching TRBD1. After removal of 10 bases from V and 8 bases from J, the junction contained 7 bases not matched to a gene. Per germline, CDR1 MNHEY and CDR2 SVGAGI. The CDR3 sequence is 12 residues long. CDR3: CATLTGGRGYTF. The CDR3 DNA follows: TGTGCCACCTTGACAGGGGGCAGGGGCTACACCTTC.

The V call is TRBV3-1 (or the pseudogene TRBV3-2), the J call TRBJ2-3; a weak D match, TRBD2 (6 bases). The germline V and J ends were trimmed by 3 bases and 0 bases, with 16 bases remaining between them. Germline CDR1 is LGHDT and CDR2 is YNNKEL (reference sequence). This CDR3 is built from 17 residues. Written as DNA, the CDR3 is TGTGCCAGCAGCCATTTGGGCGGGGTTTCTAGCACAGATACGCAGTATTTT. The encoded protein is CASSHLGGVSSTDTQYF.

In its sample, this clone was seen a few times. This chain connects TRBV2 to TRBJ1-2, with 9 bases aligning to TRBD1. In germline, CDR1 is SNHLY, CDR2 FYNNEI. V lost 4 bases to trimming and J lost 1 base; unmatched junction nucleotides: 4. There are 15 residues in the CDR3. The CDR3 DNA follows: TGTGCCAGCAGTGGTCCGGGACAGGGTAACTATGGCTACACCTTC. This sequence encodes CASSGPGQGNYGYTF.

V is TRBV7-3 and J is TRBJ2-1; the match to TRBD1 covers 10 bases. CDR1 is SGHTA and CDR2 is FQGTGA in the germline V gene. The CDR3 has 15 amino acids. Germline trimming cut 8 bases from V and 3 bases from J; bases unmatched to any gene: 7. This CDR3 reads CASSGDRGNYNEQFF. CDR3 DNA: TGTGCCAGCTCGGGGGACAGGGGCAACTACAATGAGCAGTTCTTC.

This clone has a handful of counts. V and J are TRBV5-4 and TRBJ1-1, with TRBD1 identical over 9 bases. The V segment lost 0 bases and the J segment 6 bases; nucleotides outside the gene matches: 3. The CDR3 is made up of 14 amino acids. Germline V gene lookup returns CDR1 SGHNT and CDR2 YYREEE (reference sequence). The CDR3 sequence: CASSLEQGASEAFF. Here the CDR3 DNA reads TGTGCCAGCAGCTTGGAACAGGGGGCCTCTGAAGCTTTCTTT.

This clone was found once. The chain joins TRBV27 to TRBJ1-5; D is unclear. Trimming shortened V by 8 bases and J by 8 bases, and 19 bases separated the two germline ends. Germline V gene data show CDR1 as MNHEY and CDR2 as SMNVEV (reference sequence). The CDR3 covers 14 residues. The CDR3 DNA reads as TGTGCCAGCTGGGAGGGAACCTCGAGGGAGCCCCAGCATTTT. It encodes CASWEGTSREPQHF.

The chain employs TRBV10-1 and TRBJ1-1, with D uncertain. The V end lost 10 bases, the J end lost 10 bases, and 22 bases lay between the germline ends. The CDR3 consists of 13 residues. Looked up from germline, CDR1 is WNHNN and CDR2 is SYGVQD (reference sequence). The CDR3 protein is CATSLQGSSGAFF. CDR3 sequence (DNA): TGCGCCACCTCCCTCCAAGGGTCGAGCGGAGCTTTCTTT.

The sample holds a few counts of this clone. The V and J genes are TRBV3-1 (or the pseudogene TRBV3-2) and TRBJ2-2; TRBD2 is a possible D gene (5 bases). Trimming took 0 bases from V and 7 from J, leaving 15 bases between them. There are 16 residues in the CDR3. The germline gives CDR1 LGHDT, CDR2 YNNKEL (reference sequence). The CDR3 protein is CASSQDGFRRSGELFF. CDR3 DNA: TGTGCCAGCAGCCAAGATGGGTTTCGGAGGAGCGGGGAGCTGTTTTTT.

This sequence joins TRBV6-5 and TRBJ2-1; TRBD2 aligns across 13 bases. The trim removed 5 bases at V and 8 bases at J, leaving 3 bases unmatched. The CDR3 covers 14 residues. Germline CDR1 and CDR2: MNHEY and SVGAGI. CDR3 sequence: CASSRTSGSHEQFF. The CDR3 DNA reads as TGTGCCAGCAGTCGGACTAGCGGGAGCCATGAGCAGTTCTTC.

The V gene is TRBV2, the J gene TRBJ1-5; D is possibly TRBD1 (6 bases). Germline V CDR1 and CDR2: SNHLY, FYNNEI. Trimming removed 6 bases from V and 0 bases from J, with 18 bases in between. The CDR3 contains 17 residues. CDR3 sequence: CASSYSGTNYSNQPQHF. The CDR3 region has the DNA TGTGCCAGCAGCTACTCCGGGACAAATTATAGCAATCAGCCCCAGCATTTT.

This clone has only a few counts. CDR3 nucleotide sequence: TGTGCCAGCAGCAAGACAGGGAACTATGGCTACACCTTC. Translating it yields CASSKTGNYGYTF. The rearrangement joins TRBV12-3 or TRBV12-4 to TRBJ1-2, with 7 bases matching TRBD1. V was pared by 6 bases and J by 2 bases, with 3 bases of the junction left unmatched. The CDR3 loop spans 13 amino acids.

The chain uses TRBV28 and TRBJ2-7, with 14 bases lining up with TRBD2. CDR1 is MDHEN and CDR2 is SYDVKM in the germline V gene. This CDR3 spans 16 amino acids. The V and J ends lost 6 bases and 2 bases, in that order; junction bases with no gene match: 6. This CDR3 is CASRGTSGGQPYEQYF. As DNA, the CDR3 is TGTGCCAGCAGGGGGACTAGCGGGGGCCAACCCTACGAGCAGTACTTC.

This clone has a single count. V and J are TRBV18 and TRBJ1-2; possibly TRBD1 for D (5 bases). With 2 bases removed from V and 5 bases from J, the gap between germline ends came to 9 bases. The CDR3 has 13 residues. Germline V gene data show CDR1 as KGHSH and CDR2 as LQKENI. The DNA of the CDR3 is TGTGCCAGCTCACCAGATAGACAGTATGGCTACACCTTC. Translation: CASSPDRQYGYTF.

CDR3 in amino acids: CASTSRTNQPQHF. Written as DNA, the CDR3 is TGTGCCAGCACTAGCAGGACTAATCAGCCCCAGCATTTT. The chain uses TRBV6-4 and TRBJ1-5, with no clear D. CDR3 length: 13 amino acids. V lost 7 bases to trimming and J lost 4 bases, with 11 bases between them. Germline lookup yields CDR1 MRHNA and CDR2 SNTAGT.

The chain combines TRBV11-2 with TRBJ2-2; D is unclear. CDR3 length equals 14 residues. V gave up 6 bases and J gave up 6 bases, with 14 bases separating them. Germline V lookup: CDR1 SGHAT, CDR2 FQNNGV. The chain's CDR3 is CASRFRRDPGELFF. In DNA, the CDR3 is TGTGCCAGCAGGTTTAGGAGAGACCCCGGGGAGCTGTTTTTT.

The rearrangement links TRBV28 to TRBJ1-1, with D unclear. Per germline, CDR1 MDHEN and CDR2 SYDVKM. V was pared by 3 bases and J by 0 bases, with 11 bases between. The CDR3 consists of 15 residues. CDR3 residues: CASSFNGRMNTEAFF. For the CDR3, the DNA is TGTGCCAGCAGTTTTAATGGGAGGATGAACACTGAAGCTTTCTTT.

V usage is TRBV29-1 and J usage is TRBJ1-2, with TRBD1 matching 7 bases. The V segment lost 6 bases and the J segment 1 base; nucleotides outside the gene matches: 14. The CDR3 extends over 16 amino acids. The germline V gene has CDR1 SQVTM and CDR2 ANQGSEA. The CDR3 is CSVSIEGQELNYGYTF. The CDR3 coding sequence is TGCAGCGTATCGATTGAAGGACAGGAGCTTAACTATGGCTACACCTTC.

This clone was found once. V is TRBV6-5 and J is TRBJ2-2, with a weak D call TRBD1 (6 bases). There are 14 residues in the CDR3. In germline, CDR1 is MNHEY, CDR2 SVGAGI. V was cut by 2 bases and J by 4 bases, with 8 bases left in between. Written as DNA, the CDR3 is TGTGCCAGCAGTTACAGGGGGTCCACCGGGGAGCTGTTTTTT. Protein: CASSYRGSTGELFF.

This clone was seen more than once but under ten times. This sequence joins TRBV7-3 and TRBJ1-6; 7 nucleotides line up with TRBD1. The V gene's germline CDR1 is SGHTA and CDR2 FQGTGA. J was trimmed by 7 bases and V by 5 bases; bases with no gene match: 2. This CDR3 comprises 13 residues. CDR3 nucleotide sequence: TGTGCCAGCAGCCTACAGGGGAATTCACCCCTCCACTTT. Translating it yields CASSLQGNSPLHF.

The V and J genes are TRBV28 and TRBJ1-2; TRBD1 aligns across 8 bases. The J segment lost 5 bases and the V segment lost 8 bases, leaving 4 bases of the junction unmatched. The CDR3 consists of 12 residues. From germline, CDR1 is MDHEN and CDR2 SYDVKM. In DNA form, the CDR3 reads TGTGCCAGCGGACAGGGTAATTATGGCTACACCTTC. Translated: CASGQGNYGYTF.

This chain connects TRBV9 to TRBJ2-5; 9 nucleotides align to TRBD2. This CDR3 spans 17 amino acids. CDR1 SGDLS and CDR2 YYNGEE come from the germline V gene. V was pared by 0 bases and J by 2 bases, with 8 bases of the junction left unmatched. This chain's CDR3 is CASSVEQVAGGQETQYF. The CDR3 coding sequence is TGTGCCAGCAGCGTAGAGCAGGTGGCGGGAGGGCAAGAGACCCAGTACTTC. The entire variable domain, with the rest obtained from reference TRBV9 and TRBJ2-5, is as follows: DSGVTQTPKHLITATGQRVTLRCSPRSGDLSVYWYQQSLDQGLQFLIQYYNGEERAKGNILERFSAQQFPDLHSELNLSSLELGDSALYFCASSVEQVAGGQETQYFGPGTRLLVL.